This T cell receptor beta chain was documented in a study of T cells in Graves' hyperthyroidism and ophthalmopathy. Whole-study results and caveats: Prediction of ophthalmopathy progression came a median around 6.5 months pre-onset.

Germline CDR1 reads LNHDA; CDR2 reads SQIVND (reference sequence). Trimming took 6 bases from V and 2 from J; bases not matched to a gene: 7. The CDR3 contains 15 residues. In regard to this clonotype: What it binds is not known.

Cells are PBMCs isolated from 10 ml of fresh blood. The CDR3 regions of TCR beta were amplified from RNA transcripts. HTBI primers were employed in a first-round RT-PCR of the TCR CDR3. TCRdb passed the multiplex PCR reads through MiXCR, listing each CDR3 protein once. The profile covers a few hundred thousand distinct CDR3 sequences, with about 15% appearing a single time and 5.8% taken by the ten largest. Sequencing input: blood. The chain couples TRBV19 to TRBJ2-3, with TRBD1 matching 8 bases. The clonotype originates from a woman aged 25 to 39 with Graves' hyperthyroidism that later progressed to Graves' ophthalmopathy. For the CDR3, the DNA is TGTGCCAGTAGACCCAGGGGGCCGTTCACAGATACGCAGTATTTT. Its translation: CASRPRGPFTDTQYF.